This is a list of T cell receptor beta chains from one sample in a study of blood T cells in healthy people across ages. TCRdb analysed the 5' RACE reads with MiXCR anew, one entry per CDR3 protein. The repertoire holds 1.5 million to 2 million distinct CDR3 sequences, with 30% to 35% as singletons. Input material: blood. The receptors here all came from a woman in her 30s in good health. CDR3s include the opening cysteine and the closing phenylalanine or tryptophan.

J: TRBJ1-1
V: TRBV30
CDR3: CGFWDLGTEAFF

J: TRBJ2-5
V: TRBV27
CDR3: CASKDVRVGQETQYF

J: TRBJ2-5
V: TRBV20-1
CDR3: CSARDPAETQYF

J: TRBJ2-7
V: TRBV5-4
CDR3: CASSLTGALRTYEQYF

J: .
V: TRBV27
CDR3: CASSLRTGQWYEQYF

J: TRBJ1-2
V: TRBV27
CDR3: CASSFNPKEGYTF

J: TRBJ1-2
V: TRBV6-1
CDR3: CASSEISGGRGVYGYTF

J: TRBJ2-1
V: TRBV5-1
CDR3: CASSLATGSGRQEQFF

J: TRBJ2-1
V: TRBV15
CDR3: CATSAGTSRGNEQFF

J: TRBJ2-5
V: TRBV10-3
CDR3: CAISAGWDETQYF

J: TRBJ2-1
V: TRBV4-1
CDR3: CASSQRLAQDEQFF

J: TRBJ1-2
V: TRBV21-1
CDR3: CAPAHRDSVEGFKGYTF

J: TRBJ2-7
V: TRBV20-1
CDR3: CSARDPYGGRSYEQYF

J: TRBJ1-2
V: TRBV5-5
CDR3: CASSLKQGNYGYTF

J: TRBJ2-7
V: TRBV28
CDR3: CATAYGRAYEQYF

J: TRBJ2-3
V: TRBV7-3
CDR3: CASSSTGVGDTQYF